Sequencing of this T cell receptor beta chain was carried out in a study of graft-versus-host responses after intestinal transplantation. About the study: Multivisceral, liver-intestinal, or isolated intestinal grafts were transplanted into recipients. Anti-thymocyte globulin induction preceded 2 to 4 years of tacrolimus and steroid maintenance in all recipients.

This CDR3 has 15 residues. V shed 0 bases and J shed 2 bases, with 9 bases lying between them. Germline loops: CDR1 SGHTA, CDR2 FQGTGA. This clone showed up just a few times. The study, taken as a whole, reports: The study found high graft-versus-host to host-versus-graft clonal ratios in allografts of patients with graft-donor T cell macrochimerism.

Co-plated with some 200,000 CFSE-labeled responder cells were some 200,000 irradiated, violet-dye-labeled stimulator cells. The reaction was completed, and proliferating CFSE-low CD3+CD4+ and CD3+CD8+ responders were then sorted. Assay used: immunoSEQ multiplex PCR; TCRdb lists only in-frame clones, some missing. The sample yields approximately 23,000 clones, 44% seen once. The gene calls are TRBV7-3 and TRBJ2-3; perhaps TRBD2 as D (5 bases). This receptor was taken from a human patient who was an organ donor for intestinal transplantation. The material was alloreactive CD8+ T cells from a mixed lymphocyte reaction culture, obtained before transplantation. Subset denoted: CFSE-low proliferating T cells sorted from roughly 6-day pre-transplant mixed lymphocyte reaction (GvH or HvG direction). The CDR3, as DNA: TGTGCCAGCAGCTTAACTGGCGGGCTCACAGATACGCAGTATTTT. It specifies CASSLTGGLTDTQYF.